A selection of T cell receptor beta chains follows, all from one sample in a study of cytomegalovirus exposure and HLA in healthy donors. The table came from immunoSEQ multiplex PCR; TCRdb's copy has only in-frame clones and leaves some out. This table has approximately 90,000 clones, over 60% appearing once. The sequenced sample was PBMCs. The receptors were gathered from a man between 25 and 39 years old in good health and CMV-seronegative. Each CDR3 is given with its conserved first and last residue.

>TRBJ2-2|TRBV7-9
CASSLGTGSPGELFF
>TRBJ2-2|TRBV27
CASSHYQRHGQGTGELFF
>TRBJ2-3|TRBV30
CAHGQGGSTDTQYF
>TRBJ1-3|TRBV27
CASSLNSGRGNTIYF
>TRBJ2-2|TRBV19
CASSIRGSFTGELFF
>TRBJ2-7|TRBV7-2
CASSLSGTSGRGFSYEQYF
>TRBJ2-5|TRBV5-1
CASSSGLVGGGRETQYF
>-|TRBV11-2
CASSFPGQATYEQYF
>TRBJ1-5|TRBV6-5
CASSRQPKSQPQHF
>TRBJ2-3|TRBV19
CASSMRGTGAARTQYF
>TRBJ1-5|TRBV27
CASGGRNSNQPQHF
>TRBJ2-7|TRBV29-1
CSVEHRGAHEQYF
>TRBJ2-7|TRBV28
CASSTTRGIGF
>TRBJ2-7|TRBV18
CASSPLSGGVNEQYF
>TRBJ2-3|TRBV27
CASSLLVGGPPDTQYF
>TRBJ2-3|TRBV5-1
CASSTSLAGGTDTQYF
>TRBJ1-2|TRBV2
CASSGTFGGYTF
>TRBJ2-7|TRBV7-9
CASSFGQGQGEQYF
>TRBJ2-1|TRBV6-4
CASSDLREAGGLNYNEQFF
>TRBJ1-2|TRBV9
CASSVDLTGGRGYTF
>TRBJ1-1|TRBV19
CASSVSGTGRTEAFF
>TRBJ2-7|TRBV4-2
CASSQELAGGTLYEQYF
>TRBJ2-2|TRBV7-3
CASSLKLGVGLAGPLRGTGELFF
>TRBJ2-1|TRBV4-1
CASSQDIAQGAYNEQFF
>TRBJ2-2|TRBV5-6
CASSTRTSGTNTGELFF
>TRBJ2-5|TRBV28
CASSPPSGRGLETQYF
>TRBJ1-2|TRBV9
CASRDTGTSFGYTF
>TRBJ1-2|TRBV4-1
CASSPGVTVVYGYTF
>TRBJ1-2|TRBV10-3
CAISESLGVYGYTF
>TRBJ2-7|TRBV6-1
CASSSPSLQQYF
>TRBJ2-1|TRBV19
CASSIRDYNEQFF
>TRBJ2-7|TRBV5-6
CASTGQGTYEQYF
>TRBJ1-1|TRBV27
CASSFSGGLKAFF
>TRBJ1-5|TRBV7-9
CASSFGRQGPRGQPQHF
>TRBJ2-1|TRBV5-1
CASSVSGGAYNEQFF
>TRBJ1-2|TRBV5-1
CASSLSEGVAGYTF
>TRBJ2-1|TRBV6-5
CASSHGQGPYNEQFF
>TRBJ1-2|TRBV20-1
CSPSSSEGYTF
>TRBJ1-5|TRBV7-9
CASSQGQRNQPQHF
>TRBJ1-2|TRBV6-1
CASISTGSNYGYTF
>TRBJ2-7|TRBV6-1
CASSEDVTGSYEQYF
>TRBJ1-2|TRBV30
CAWSVRGDYGYTF
>TRBJ2-2|TRBV9
CASSPRDRVFGGELFF
>TRBJ2-5|TRBV7-6
CASSLGRDRGLGTQYF
>TRBJ2-7|TRBV2
CASSKGRGGSYEQYF
>TRBJ1-5|TRBV19
CASSIRRGSNQPQHF
>TRBJ2-3|TRBV28
CASSPPSGLAADTQYF
>TRBJ2-5|TRBV5-1
CASSRQETQYF
>TRBJ1-3|TRBV5-1
CASSLGTGGNAIYF
>-|TRBV28
CASSLTGNYEQYF
>TRBJ2-3|TRBV9
CASSVLAVGADTQYF
>TRBJ2-7|TRBV11-2
CASSWLLRELPYEQYF
>TRBJ2-3|TRBV30
CAWSLTGTSTDTQYF
>TRBJ2-7|TRBV18
CASSRGTGPSYEQYF
>TRBJ1-5|TRBV19
CASSPSSRPQHF
>TRBJ2-1|TRBV30
CAWSRLGQGYNEQFF
>TRBJ2-7|TRBV11-2
CASSPLGGYEQYF
>TRBJ2-7|TRBV5-1
CASRPRILGLAGNFDEQYF
>TRBJ2-1|TRBV6-1
CASSELYEGNEQFF
>TRBJ1-3|TRBV7-9
CASSLRRGGAISGNTIYF